This T cell receptor beta chain was sequenced during a study of response to subunit inactivated influenza vaccine. The study's findings and limits: Authors suggested each seasonal influenza vaccination recruits few new T cells.

The CDR3 length is 15 residues. With V trimmed by 4 bases and J by 4 bases, 7 bases remained unmatched. This clonotype was picked up a small number of times. Its antigen is not known. A single record per CDR3 protein comes from TCRdb applying MiXCR to the RT-PCR reads. The table records about 580,000 distinct CDR3 sequences, around 15% of them present only once. The clonotype originates from a man aged 45-65 years who received an inactivated influenza vaccine. The gene calls are TRBV12-3 or TRBV12-4 and TRBJ2-5; TRBD2 matches at 9 bases. Source: PBMCs from blood, taken about 12 days after vaccination. CDR3 residues: CASSSGLALSETQYF. The CDR3 DNA reads as TGTGCCAGCAGTTCCGGACTAGCGCTATCAGAGACCCAGTACTTC.